A selection of T cell receptor beta chains follows, all from one sample in a study of T cell responses to AZD1222 COVID-19 vaccine. Sequenced by immunoSEQ multiplex PCR; TCRdb stores in-frame clones only, minus some. The sample contains about 100,000 clones, about 89% of which appear only once. Sample: peripheral blood, taken on day 0 of AZD1222 vaccination. Every receptor here comes from an adult in good health. Both conserved end residues are part of each CDR3. The D gene is left open where the match is weak. Where a row states a size, it is once, few, many or the class of an expanded clone; other rows omit it.

V	size	D	J	CDR3	DNA
TRBV7-2	NA	TRBD1	TRBJ1-2	CASSSPGQGNYGYTF	TGTGCCAGCAGCTCGCCGGGACAGGGAAACTATGGCTACACCTTC
TRBV28	NA	NA	TRBJ1-1	CASSSGGKGLEAFF	TGTGCCAGCAGTTCGGGAGGGAAAGGGTTAGAAGCTTTCTTT
TRBV10-3	many	NA	TRBJ1-6	CAISESWPGNSPLHF	TGTGCCATCAGTGAGTCGTGGCCAGGGAATTCACCCCTCCACTTT
TRBV18	NA	NA	TRBJ2-3	CASSPVGDTQYF	TGTGCCAGCTCACCAGTGGGGGATACGCAGTATTTT
TRBV19	NA	NA	TRBJ2-6	CASSNVGISGANVLTF	TGTGCCAGTAGTAATGTGGGAATCTCTGGGGCCAACGTCCTGACTTTC
TRBV4-1	few	NA	TRBJ1-5	CASGFETGIRQPQHF	TGCGCCAGCGGCTTTGAAACAGGTATAAGACAGCCCCAGCATTTT
TRBV12-3/TRBV12-4	NA	NA	TRBJ1-2	CASNGGDYGYTF	TGTGCCAGCAACGGGGGTGACTATGGCTACACCTTC
TRBV19	NA	NA	TRBJ2-7	CASSYDASSYEQYF	TGTGCCAGTAGTTACGACGCATCCAGCTACGAGCAGTACTTC
TRBV19	NA	TRBD1	TRBJ1-3	CASRTGDSGNTIYF	TGTGCCAGTAGGACAGGGGACTCTGGAAACACCATATATTTT
TRBV10-2	NA	TRBD1	TRBJ1-2	CASSVDRGNNYGYTF	TGCGCCAGCAGTGTCGACAGGGGAAATAACTATGGCTACACCTTC
TRBV6-5	NA	TRBD1	TRBJ1-1	CASSTGTGGSRAFF	TGTGCCAGCAGTACCGGGACAGGGGGCTCCAGGGCTTTCTTT
TRBV14	NA	TRBD2	TRBJ2-7	CASSQDVRGLEQYF	TGTGCCAGCAGCCAAGACGTGCGGGGGTTGGAGCAGTACTTC
TRBV6-4	NA	NA	TRBJ2-3	CASSDGAGGTDTQYF	TGTGCCAGCAGTGACGGGGCAGGGGGCACAGATACGCAGTATTTT
TRBV5-6	NA	TRBD1	TRBJ1-3	CASSHGQGRNTIYF	TGTGCCAGCAGTCACGGACAGGGTCGAAACACCATATATTTT
TRBV18	NA	TRBD1	TRBJ1-1	CASSPRTGPGTEAFF	TGTGCCAGCTCACCAAGGACAGGGCCTGGGACTGAAGCTTTCTTT
TRBV19	NA	NA	TRBJ1-2	CASSTPPGGQNYGYTF	TGTGCCAGTAGTACCCCCCCCGGGGGGCAAAACTATGGCTACACCTTC
TRBV7-2	few	NA	TRBJ2-3	CASSFLVGVVDTQYF	TGTGCCAGCAGCTTTTTGGTGGGGGTCGTAGATACGCAGTATTTT
TRBV11-2	NA	NA	TRBJ2-3	CASSRGRRGGSFTDTQYF	TGTGCCAGCAGCCGTGGGAGGAGGGGGGGGTCCTTCACAGATACGCAGTATTTT
TRBV3-1/TRBV3-2	NA	NA	TRBJ2-3	CASSQGLGVADTQYF	TGTGCCAGCAGCCAAGGGTTGGGGGTAGCAGATACGCAGTATTTT
TRBV9	NA	NA	TRBJ2-1	CASSVGVGAYNEQFF	TGTGCCAGCAGCGTAGGTGTGGGTGCCTACAATGAGCAGTTCTTC
TRBV3-1/TRBV3-2	NA	TRBD1	TRBJ1-5	CASSQDEGAQPQHF	TGTGCCAGCAGCCAAGATGAGGGGGCTCAGCCCCAGCATTTT
TRBV3-1/TRBV3-2	NA	TRBD1	TRBJ1-2	CASSLGQGSLYGYTF	TGTGCCAGCAGCCTAGGACAGGGATCCCTATATGGCTACACCTTC
TRBV19	NA	NA	TRBJ1-4	CASSMGEKLFF	TGTGCCAGTAGTATGGGTGAAAAACTGTTTTTT
TRBV28	NA	NA	TRBJ1-2	CASTYLRQINYGYTF	TGTGCCAGCACTTACCTCAGACAAATAAACTATGGCTACACCTTC
TRBV27	NA	TRBD2	TRBJ2-7	CASSLRLAGGPPYEQYF	TGTGCCAGCAGTTTAAGACTAGCGGGGGGGCCTCCCTACGAGCAGTACTTC
TRBV7-2	NA	NA	TRBJ2-4	CASRKLVGGVKNIQYF	TGTGCCAGCAGGAAACTAGTGGGGGGTGTCAAAAACATTCAGTACTTC
TRBV19	NA	NA	TRBJ1-1	CASSFLTVGTEAFF	TGTGCCAGTAGTTTCCTGACAGTTGGCACTGAAGCTTTCTTT